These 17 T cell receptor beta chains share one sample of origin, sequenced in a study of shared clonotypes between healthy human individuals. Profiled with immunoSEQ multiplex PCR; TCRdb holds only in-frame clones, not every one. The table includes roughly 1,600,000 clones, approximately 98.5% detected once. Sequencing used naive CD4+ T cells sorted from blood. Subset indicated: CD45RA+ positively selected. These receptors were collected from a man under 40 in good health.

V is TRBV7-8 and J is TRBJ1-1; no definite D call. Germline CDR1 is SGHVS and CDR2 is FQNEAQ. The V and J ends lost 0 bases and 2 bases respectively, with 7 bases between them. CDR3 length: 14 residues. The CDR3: CASSLAGLNTEAFF. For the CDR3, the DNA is TGTGCCAGCAGCTTAGCTGGACTAAACACTGAAGCTTTCTTT.

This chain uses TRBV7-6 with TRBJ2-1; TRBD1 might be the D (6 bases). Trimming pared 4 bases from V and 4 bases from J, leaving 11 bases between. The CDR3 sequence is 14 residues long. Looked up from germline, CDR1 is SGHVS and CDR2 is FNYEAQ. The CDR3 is CASSSRQVYNEQFF. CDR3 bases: TGTGCCAGCAGCTCACGACAGGTTTACAATGAGCAGTTCTTC.

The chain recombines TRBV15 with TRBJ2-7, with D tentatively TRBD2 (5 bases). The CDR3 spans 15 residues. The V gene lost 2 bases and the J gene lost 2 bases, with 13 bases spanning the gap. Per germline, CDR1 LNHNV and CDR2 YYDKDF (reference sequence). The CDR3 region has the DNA TGTGCCACCAGCAGAAAGCGGACTGACACCTACGAGCAGTACTTC. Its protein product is CATSRKRTDTYEQYF.

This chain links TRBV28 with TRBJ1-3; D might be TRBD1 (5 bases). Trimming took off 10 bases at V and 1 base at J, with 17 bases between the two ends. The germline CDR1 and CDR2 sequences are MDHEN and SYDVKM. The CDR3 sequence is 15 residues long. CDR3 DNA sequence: TGTGCCATCCAGGACACGGCGTGGTCTGGAAACACCATATATTTT. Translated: CAIQDTAWSGNTIYF.

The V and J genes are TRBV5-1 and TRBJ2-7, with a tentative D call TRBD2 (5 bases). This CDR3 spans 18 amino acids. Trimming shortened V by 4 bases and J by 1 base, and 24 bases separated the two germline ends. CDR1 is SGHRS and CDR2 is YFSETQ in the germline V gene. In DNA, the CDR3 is TGCGCCAGCAGCGCTGGCTTGTTGTCTACGGGGAGATCCTACGAGCAGTACTTC. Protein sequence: CASSAGLLSTGRSYEQYF.

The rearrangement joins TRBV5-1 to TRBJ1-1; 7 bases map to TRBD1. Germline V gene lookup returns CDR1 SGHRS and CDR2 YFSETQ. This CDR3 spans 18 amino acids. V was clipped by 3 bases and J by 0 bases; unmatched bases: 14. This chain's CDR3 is CASSSTTGSHPLNTEAFF. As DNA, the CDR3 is TGCGCCAGCAGCTCCACGACAGGGAGCCACCCTCTGAACACTGAAGCTTTCTTT.

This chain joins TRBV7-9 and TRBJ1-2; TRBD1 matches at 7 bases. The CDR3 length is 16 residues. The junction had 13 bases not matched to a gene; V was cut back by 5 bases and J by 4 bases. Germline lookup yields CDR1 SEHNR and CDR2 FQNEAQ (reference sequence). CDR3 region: CASSPIVGGQVYGYTF. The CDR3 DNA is TGTGCCAGCAGCCCTATAGTGGGAGGACAGGTCTATGGCTACACCTTC.

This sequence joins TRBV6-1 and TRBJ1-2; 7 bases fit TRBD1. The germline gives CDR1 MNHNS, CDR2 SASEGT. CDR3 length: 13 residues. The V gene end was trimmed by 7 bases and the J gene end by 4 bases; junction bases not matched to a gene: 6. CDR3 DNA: TGTGCCAGCATGGAGGGGGCGCCCTATGGCTACACCTTC. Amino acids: CASMEGAPYGYTF.

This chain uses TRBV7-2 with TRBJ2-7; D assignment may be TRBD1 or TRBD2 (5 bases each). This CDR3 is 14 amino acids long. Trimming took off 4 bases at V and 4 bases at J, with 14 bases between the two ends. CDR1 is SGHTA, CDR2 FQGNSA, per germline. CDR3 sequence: CASSSQWGPYEQYF. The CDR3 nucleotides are TGTGCCAGCAGCTCTCAATGGGGACCGTACGAGCAGTACTTC.

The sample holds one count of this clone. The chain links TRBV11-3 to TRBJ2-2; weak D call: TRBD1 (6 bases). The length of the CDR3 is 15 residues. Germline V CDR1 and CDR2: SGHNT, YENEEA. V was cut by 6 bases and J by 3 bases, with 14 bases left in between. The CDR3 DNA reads TGTGCCAGCAGTCAGGGGCTATCTGACACCGGGGAGCTGTTTTTT. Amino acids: CASSQGLSDTGELFF.

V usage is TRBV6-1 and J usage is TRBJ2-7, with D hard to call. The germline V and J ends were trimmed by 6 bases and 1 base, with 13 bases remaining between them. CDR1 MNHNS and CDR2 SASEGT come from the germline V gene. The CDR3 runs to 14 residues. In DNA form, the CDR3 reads TGTGCCAGCAGCCCCCGAGGAGCATCCTACGAGCAGTACTTC. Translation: CASSPRGASYEQYF.

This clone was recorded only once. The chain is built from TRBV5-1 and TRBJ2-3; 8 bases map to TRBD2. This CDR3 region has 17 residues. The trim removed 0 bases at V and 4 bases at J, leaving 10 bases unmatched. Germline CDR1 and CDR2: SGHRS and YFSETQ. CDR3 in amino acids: CASSLVREGQTADTQYF. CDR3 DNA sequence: TGCGCCAGCAGCTTGGTACGGGAGGGCCAGACAGCAGATACGCAGTATTTT.

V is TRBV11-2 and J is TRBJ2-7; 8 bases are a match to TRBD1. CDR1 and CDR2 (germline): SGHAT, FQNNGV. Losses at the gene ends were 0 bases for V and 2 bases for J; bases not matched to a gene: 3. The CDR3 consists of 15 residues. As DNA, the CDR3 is TGTGCCAGCAGCTTAGATGGGACAGGAACCTACGAGCAGTACTTC. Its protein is CASSLDGTGTYEQYF.

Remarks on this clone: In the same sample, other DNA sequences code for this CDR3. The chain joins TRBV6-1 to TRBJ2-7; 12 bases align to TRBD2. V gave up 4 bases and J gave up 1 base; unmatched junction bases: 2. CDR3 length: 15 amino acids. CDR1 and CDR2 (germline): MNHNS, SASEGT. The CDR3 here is CASSALAGGSYEQYF. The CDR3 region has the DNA TGTGCCAGCAGTGCCCTAGCGGGAGGGTCCTACGAGCAGTACTTC.

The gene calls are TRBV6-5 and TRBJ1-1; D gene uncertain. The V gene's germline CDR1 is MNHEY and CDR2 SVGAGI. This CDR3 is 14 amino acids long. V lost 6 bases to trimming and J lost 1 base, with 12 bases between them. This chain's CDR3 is CASRPFGRNTEAFF. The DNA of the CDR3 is TGTGCCAGCAGACCCTTCGGGAGGAACACTGAAGCTTTCTTT.

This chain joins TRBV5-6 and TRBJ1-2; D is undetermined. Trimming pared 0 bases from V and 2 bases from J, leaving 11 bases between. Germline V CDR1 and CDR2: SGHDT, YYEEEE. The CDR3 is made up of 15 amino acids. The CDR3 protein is CASSLVRTNNYGYTF. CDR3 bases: TGTGCCAGCAGCTTGGTTAGGACGAACAACTATGGCTACACCTTC. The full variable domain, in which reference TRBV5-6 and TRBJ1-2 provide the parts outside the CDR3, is DAGVTQSPTHLIKTRGQQVTLRCSPKSGHDTVSWYQQALGQGPQFIFQYYEEEERQRGNFPDRFSGHQFPNYSSELNVNALLLGDSALYLCASSLVRTNNYGYTFGSGTRLTVV.

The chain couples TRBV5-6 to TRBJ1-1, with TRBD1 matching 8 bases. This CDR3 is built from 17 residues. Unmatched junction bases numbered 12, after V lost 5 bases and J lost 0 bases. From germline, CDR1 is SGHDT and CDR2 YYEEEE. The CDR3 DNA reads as TGTGCCAGCAGTTCTTTGAGGACAGGGTCAATGAACACTGAAGCTTTCTTT. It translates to CASSSLRTGSMNTEAFF.